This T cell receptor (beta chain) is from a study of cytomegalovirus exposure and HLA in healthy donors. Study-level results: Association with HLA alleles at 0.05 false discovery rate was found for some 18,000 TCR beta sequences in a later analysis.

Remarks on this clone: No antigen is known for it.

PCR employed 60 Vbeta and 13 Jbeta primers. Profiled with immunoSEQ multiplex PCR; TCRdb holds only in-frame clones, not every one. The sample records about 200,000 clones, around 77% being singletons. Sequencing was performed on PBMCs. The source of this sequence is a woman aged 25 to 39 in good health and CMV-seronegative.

CDR3 in amino acids: CASSLHPGGFYNEQFF. The CDR3 region has the DNA TGTGCCAGCAGCCTACATCCAGGGGGGTTCTACAATGAGCAGTTCTTC. The V call is TRBV28, the J call TRBJ2-1; D possibly corresponds to TRBD1 (7 bases). CDR3 length: 16 residues. Germline-derived CDR1 and CDR2 are MDHEN and SYDVKM. Trimming took 6 bases from V and 3 from J, leaving 18 bases between them.